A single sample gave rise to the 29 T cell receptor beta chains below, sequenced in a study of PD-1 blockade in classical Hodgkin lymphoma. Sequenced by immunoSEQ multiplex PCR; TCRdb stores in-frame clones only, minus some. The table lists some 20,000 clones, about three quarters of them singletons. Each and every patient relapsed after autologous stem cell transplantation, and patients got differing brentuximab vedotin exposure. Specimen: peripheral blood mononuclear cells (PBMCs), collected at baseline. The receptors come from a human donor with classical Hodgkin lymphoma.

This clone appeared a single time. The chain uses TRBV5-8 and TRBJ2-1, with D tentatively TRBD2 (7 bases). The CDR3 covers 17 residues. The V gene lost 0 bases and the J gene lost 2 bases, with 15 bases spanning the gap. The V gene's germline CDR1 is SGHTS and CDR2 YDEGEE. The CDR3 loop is CASSLAGGQGPYNEQFF. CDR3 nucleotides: TGTGCCAGCAGCTTGGCCGGGGGGCAGGGACCCTACAATGAGCAGTTCTTC. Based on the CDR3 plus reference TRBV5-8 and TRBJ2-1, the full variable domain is EAGVTQSPTHLIKTRGQQATLRCSPISGHTSVYWYQQALGLGLQFLLWYDEGEERNRGNFPPRFSGRQFPNYSSELNVNALELEDSALYLCASSLAGGQGPYNEQFFGPGTRLTVL.

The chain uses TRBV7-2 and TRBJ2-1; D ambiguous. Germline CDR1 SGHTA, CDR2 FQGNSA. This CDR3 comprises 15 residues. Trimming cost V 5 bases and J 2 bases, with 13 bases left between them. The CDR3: CASSPSPGAYNEQFF. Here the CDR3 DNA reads TGTGCCAGCAGCCCCTCGCCAGGAGCCTACAATGAGCAGTTCTTC.

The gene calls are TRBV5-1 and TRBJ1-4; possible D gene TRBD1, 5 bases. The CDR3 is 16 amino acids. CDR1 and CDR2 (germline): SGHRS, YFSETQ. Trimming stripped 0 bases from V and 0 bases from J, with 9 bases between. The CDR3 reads CASSLVGGPTNEKLFF. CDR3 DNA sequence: TGCGCCAGCAGCTTGGTGGGGGGACCAACTAATGAAAAACTGTTTTTT.

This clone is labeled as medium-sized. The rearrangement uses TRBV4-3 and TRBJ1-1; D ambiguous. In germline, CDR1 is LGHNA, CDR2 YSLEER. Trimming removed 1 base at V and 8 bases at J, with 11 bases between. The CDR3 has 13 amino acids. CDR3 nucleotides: TGCGCCAGCAGCCAAGTGTCCTACCAAGAAGCTTTCTTT. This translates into CASSQVSYQEAFF.

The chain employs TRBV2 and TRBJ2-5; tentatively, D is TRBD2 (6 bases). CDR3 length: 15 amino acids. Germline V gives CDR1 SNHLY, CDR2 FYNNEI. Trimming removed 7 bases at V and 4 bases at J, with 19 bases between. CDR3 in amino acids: CASNLGGSWLETQYF. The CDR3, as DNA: TGTGCCAGCAATCTTGGGGGGAGTTGGCTAGAGACCCAGTACTTC.

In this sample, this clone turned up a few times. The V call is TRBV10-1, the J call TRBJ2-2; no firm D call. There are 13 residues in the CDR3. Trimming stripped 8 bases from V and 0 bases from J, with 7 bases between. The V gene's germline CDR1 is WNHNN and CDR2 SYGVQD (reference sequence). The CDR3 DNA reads TGCGCCAGCCGATATTCGAACACCGGGGAGCTGTTTTTT. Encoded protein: CASRYSNTGELFF.

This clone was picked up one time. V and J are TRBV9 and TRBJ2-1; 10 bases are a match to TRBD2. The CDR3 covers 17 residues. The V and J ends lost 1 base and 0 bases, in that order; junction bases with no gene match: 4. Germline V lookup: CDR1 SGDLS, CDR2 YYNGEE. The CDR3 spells CASSVRLAGLSYNEQFF. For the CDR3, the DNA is TGTGCCAGCAGCGTAAGACTAGCGGGCCTCTCCTACAATGAGCAGTTCTTC.

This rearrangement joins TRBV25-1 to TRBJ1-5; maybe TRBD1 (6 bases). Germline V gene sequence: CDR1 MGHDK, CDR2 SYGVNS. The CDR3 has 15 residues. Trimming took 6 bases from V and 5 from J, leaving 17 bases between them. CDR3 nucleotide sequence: TGTGCCAGCAGCTTTGGCCAGGGGACACATCAGCCCCAGCATTTT. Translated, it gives CASSFGQGTHQPQHF.

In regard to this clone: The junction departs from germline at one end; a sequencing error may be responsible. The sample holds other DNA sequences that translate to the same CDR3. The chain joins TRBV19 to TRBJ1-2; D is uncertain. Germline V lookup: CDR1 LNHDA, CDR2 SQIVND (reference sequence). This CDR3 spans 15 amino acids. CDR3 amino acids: CASSWRQDLNYGYTF. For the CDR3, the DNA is TGTGCCAGTAGTTGGAGGCAGGATTTAAACTATGGCTACACCTTT.

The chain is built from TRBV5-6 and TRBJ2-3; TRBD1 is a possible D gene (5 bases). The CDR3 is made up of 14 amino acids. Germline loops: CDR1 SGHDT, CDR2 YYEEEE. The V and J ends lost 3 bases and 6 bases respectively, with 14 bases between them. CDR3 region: CASSSSTGTDTQYF. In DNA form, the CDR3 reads TGTGCCAGCAGCTCCAGCACAGGTACGGATACGCAGTATTTT.

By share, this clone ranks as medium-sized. CDR3: CASRYGGNSGNTIYF. The CDR3 coding sequence is TGTGCCAGCAGGTACGGGGGTAACTCTGGAAACACCATATATTTT. This chain uses TRBV11-2 with TRBJ1-3, with D possibly TRBD1 on 5 matching bases. Trimming pared 6 bases from V and 0 bases from J, leaving 12 bases between. Germline V gives CDR1 SGHAT, CDR2 FQNNGV. The CDR3 is 15 amino acids.

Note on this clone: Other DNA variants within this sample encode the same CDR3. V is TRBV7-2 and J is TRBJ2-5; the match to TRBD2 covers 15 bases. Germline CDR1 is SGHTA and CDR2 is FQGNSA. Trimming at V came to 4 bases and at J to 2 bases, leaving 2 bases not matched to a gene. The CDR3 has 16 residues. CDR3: CASSSGLAGGQETQYF. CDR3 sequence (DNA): TGTGCCAGCAGCTCCGGACTAGCGGGAGGGCAAGAGACCCAGTACTTC.

The CDR3 nucleotides are TGTGCCAGCAGCCCTAGGGGGGCAAGGGCTAATGAAAAACTGTTTTTT. It specifies CASSPRGARANEKLFF. The J gene is TRBJ1-4, the V gene TRBV7-2, with a tentative D call TRBD1 (6 bases). This CDR3 region has 16 residues. The germline CDR1 and CDR2 sequences are SGHTA and FQGNSA. Trimming left V 5 bases short and J 3 bases short, with 16 bases between.

The CDR3 is CSAPDPPEQYF. CDR3 sequence (DNA): TGCAGTGCTCCTGACCCCCCCGAGCAGTACTTC. J is TRBJ2-7 and V is TRBV20-1, with unresolved D. Trimming removed 5 bases from V and 6 bases from J, with 11 bases in between. Germline V gives CDR1 DFQATT, CDR2 SNEGSKA (reference sequence). This CDR3 region has 11 residues.

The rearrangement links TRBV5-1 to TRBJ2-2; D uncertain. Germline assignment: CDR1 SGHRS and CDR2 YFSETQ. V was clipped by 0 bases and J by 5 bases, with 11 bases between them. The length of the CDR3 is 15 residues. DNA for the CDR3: TGCGCCAGCAGCTTGGGGGGTGTCGGTACCGGGGAGCTGTTTTTT. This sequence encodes CASSLGGVGTGELFF.

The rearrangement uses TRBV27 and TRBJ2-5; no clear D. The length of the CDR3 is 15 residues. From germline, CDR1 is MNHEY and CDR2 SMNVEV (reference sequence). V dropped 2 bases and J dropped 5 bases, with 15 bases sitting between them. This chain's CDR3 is CASSLVGLGQETQYF. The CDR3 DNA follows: TGTGCCAGCAGTTTAGTCGGGTTAGGGCAGGAGACCCAGTACTTC.

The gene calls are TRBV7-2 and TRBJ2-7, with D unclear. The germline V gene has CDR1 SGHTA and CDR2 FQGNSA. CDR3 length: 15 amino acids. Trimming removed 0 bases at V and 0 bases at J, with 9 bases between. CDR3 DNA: TGTGCCAGCAGCTTAGCGGAAGGCAACTCCTACGAGCAGTACTTC. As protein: CASSLAEGNSYEQYF.

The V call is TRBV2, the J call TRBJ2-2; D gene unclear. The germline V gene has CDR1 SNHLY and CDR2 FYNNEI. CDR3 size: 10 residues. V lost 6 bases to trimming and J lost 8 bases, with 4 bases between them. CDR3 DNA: TGTGCCAGCAGATCTGGGGAGCTGTTTTTT. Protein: CASRSGELFF.

CDR3 sequence: CATTGGGRSEAFF. CDR3 sequence (DNA): TGTGCCACCACAGGGGGCGGGAGGAGTGAAGCTTTCTTT. The chain links TRBV6-1 to TRBJ1-1, with TRBD1 matching over 9 bases. The CDR3 is made up of 13 amino acids. The ends lost 10 bases at V and 7 bases at J; junction bases unmatched: 10. The germline V gene has CDR1 MNHNS and CDR2 SASEGT.

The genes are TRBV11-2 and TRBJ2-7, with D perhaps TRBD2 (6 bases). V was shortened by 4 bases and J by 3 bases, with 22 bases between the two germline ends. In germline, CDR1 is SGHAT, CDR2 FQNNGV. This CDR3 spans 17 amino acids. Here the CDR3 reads CASSSSGRRVRGYEQYF. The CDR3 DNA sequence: TGTGCCAGCAGCTCCAGCGGGCGGCGGGTCCGGGGCTACGAGCAGTACTTC.

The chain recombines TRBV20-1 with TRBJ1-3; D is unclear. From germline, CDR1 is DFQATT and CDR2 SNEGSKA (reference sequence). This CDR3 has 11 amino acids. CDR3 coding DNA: TGCAGCACGGTTTCAGGAAACACCATATATTTT. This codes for CSTVSGNTIYF.

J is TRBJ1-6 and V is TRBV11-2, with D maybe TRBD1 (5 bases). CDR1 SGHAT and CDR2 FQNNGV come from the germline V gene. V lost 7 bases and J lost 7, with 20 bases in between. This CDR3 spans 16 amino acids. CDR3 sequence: CASTLNGRAQNSPLHF. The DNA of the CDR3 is TGTGCCAGCACCCTAAACGGCAGGGCCCAGAATTCACCCCTCCACTTT.

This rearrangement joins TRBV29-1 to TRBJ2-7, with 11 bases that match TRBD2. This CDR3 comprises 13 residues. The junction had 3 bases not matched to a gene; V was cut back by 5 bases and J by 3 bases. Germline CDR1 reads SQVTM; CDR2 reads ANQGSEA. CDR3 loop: CSVRLAGLYEQYF. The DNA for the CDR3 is TGCAGCGTTAGACTAGCGGGACTCTACGAGCAGTACTTC.

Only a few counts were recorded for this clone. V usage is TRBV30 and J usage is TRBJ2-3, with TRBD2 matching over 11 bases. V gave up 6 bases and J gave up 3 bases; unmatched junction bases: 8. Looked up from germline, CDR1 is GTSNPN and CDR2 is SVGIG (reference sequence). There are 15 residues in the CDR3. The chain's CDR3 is CACPIAGGPTDTQYF. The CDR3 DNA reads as TGTGCCTGCCCTATAGCGGGAGGGCCTACAGATACGCAGTATTTT.

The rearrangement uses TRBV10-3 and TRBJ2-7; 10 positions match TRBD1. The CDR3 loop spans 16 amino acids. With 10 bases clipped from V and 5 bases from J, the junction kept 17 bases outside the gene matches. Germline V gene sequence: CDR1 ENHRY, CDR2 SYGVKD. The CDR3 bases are TGTGCCACCAAAGGGGGCCTCGGGACAGGGGACGACGAGCAGTACGTC. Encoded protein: CATKGGLGTGDDEQYV.

The CDR3 loop reads CASSEIGFTGELFF. In DNA, the CDR3 is TGTGCCAGCAGTGAAATAGGGTTCACCGGGGAGCTGTTTTTT. The chain uses TRBV2 and TRBJ2-2; D gene ambiguous. V was cut by 2 bases and J by 4 bases, with 8 bases left in between. Germline-derived CDR1 and CDR2 are SNHLY and FYNNEI. This CDR3 has 14 amino acids.

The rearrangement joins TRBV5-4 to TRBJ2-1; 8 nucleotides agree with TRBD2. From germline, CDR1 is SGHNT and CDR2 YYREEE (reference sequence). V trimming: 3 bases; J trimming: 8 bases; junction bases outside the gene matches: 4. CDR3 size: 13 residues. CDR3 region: CASSSGGPDEQFF. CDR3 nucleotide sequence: TGTGCCAGCAGCTCGGGGGGGCCCGATGAGCAGTTCTTC.

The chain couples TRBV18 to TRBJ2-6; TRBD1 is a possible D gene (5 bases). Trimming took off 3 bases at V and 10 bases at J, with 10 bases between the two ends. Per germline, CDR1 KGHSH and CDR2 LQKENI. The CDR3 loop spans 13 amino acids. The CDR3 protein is CASSPGQGNVLTF. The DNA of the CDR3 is TGTGCCAGCTCACCGGGGCAGGGAAACGTCCTGACTTTC.

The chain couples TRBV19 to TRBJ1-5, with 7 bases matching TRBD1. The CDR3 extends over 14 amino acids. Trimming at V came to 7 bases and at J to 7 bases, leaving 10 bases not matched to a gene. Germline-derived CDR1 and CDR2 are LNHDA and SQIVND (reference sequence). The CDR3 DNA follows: TGTGCCAGTACTAAGGGGGCGGACGAGCAGCCCCAGCATTTT. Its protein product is CASTKGADEQPQHF.